This passage covers 17 T cell receptor beta chains from one sample sequenced in a study of cytomegalovirus exposure and HLA in healthy donors. Use of 60 Vbeta and 13 Jbeta primers characterized the PCR. Method: immunoSEQ multiplex PCR; TCRdb's copy keeps in-frame clones and lacks some. The data show a few hundred thousand clones, around nine tenths seen once. Sequencing was carried out using PBMCs. These receptors were obtained from a woman under 30 in good health and CMV-seronegative.

The chain employs TRBV5-1 and TRBJ1-6; 9 nucleotides align to TRBD1. Germline trimming cut 0 bases from V and 7 bases from J; bases unmatched to any gene: 8. The length of the CDR3 is 17 residues. Germline CDR1 is SGHRS and CDR2 is YFSETQ. CDR3 bases: TGCGCCAGCAGCTTGGCGACTCCGGGACAGGGAAATTCACCCCTCCACTTT. Translation gives CASSLATPGQGNSPLHF.

The chain combines TRBV5-8 with TRBJ2-5; D call uncertain. Germline lookup yields CDR1 SGHTS and CDR2 YDEGEE. Trimming cost V 2 bases and J 3 bases, with 2 bases left between them. This CDR3 contains 11 residues. For the CDR3, the DNA is TGTGCCAGCAGCTTCGAAGAGACCCAGTACTTC. This codes for CASSFEETQYF.

The rearrangement joins TRBV7-9 to TRBJ2-6; D perhaps matches TRBD2 (6 bases). Germline V gene lookup returns CDR1 SEHNR and CDR2 FQNEAQ (reference sequence). The CDR3 totals 14 residues. Trimming took off 3 bases at V and 4 bases at J, with 7 bases between the two ends. For the CDR3, the DNA is TGTGCCAGCAGCTTGGAGGGAGGGGCCAACGTCCTGACTTTC. Its translation is CASSLEGGANVLTF.

Turning to this clone: Additional DNA sequences in this sample encode the identical CDR3. The rearrangement joins TRBV9 to TRBJ2-5; 8 nucleotides match TRBD2. With V trimmed by 0 bases and J by 5 bases, 3 bases remained unmatched. There are 14 residues in the CDR3. Germline CDR1 SGDLS, CDR2 YYNGEE. The CDR3: CASSVGGGMETQYF. The CDR3 bases are TGTGCCAGCAGCGTAGGCGGGGGGATGGAGACCCAGTACTTC.

This chain uses TRBV5-5 with TRBJ2-5, with TRBD2 matching over 10 bases. The CDR3 runs 18 residues. Germline CDR1 is SGHKS and CDR2 is YYEKEE (reference sequence). With V trimmed by 0 bases and J by 7 bases, 15 bases remained unmatched. CDR3 DNA sequence: TGTGCCAGCAGCTTGGGGGCTAGCGGGGGAACCAAGATCGGGACCCAGTACTTC. Translation gives CASSLGASGGTKIGTQYF.

The CDR3 bases are TGCGCCAGCAGCCAATCCCCGACAGGGGTAAATGAAAAACTGTTTTTT. Translation: CASSQSPTGVNEKLFF. This rearrangement joins TRBV4-1 to TRBJ1-4; 8 positions match TRBD1. J lost 5 bases, V lost 2 bases, and 7 bases had no gene match. Per the germline V gene, CDR1 is MGHRA and CDR2 is YSYEKL. This CDR3 region has 16 residues.

This chain uses TRBV6-5 with TRBJ2-7; D possibly corresponds to TRBD2 (6 bases). There are 16 residues in the CDR3. Trimming pared 0 bases from V and 0 bases from J, leaving 12 bases between. Per the germline V gene, CDR1 is MNHEY and CDR2 is SVGAGI. In nucleotides, the CDR3 is TGTGCCAGCAGTTACTCCCCTCCGACTAGCTCCTACGAGCAGTACTTC. This sequence encodes CASSYSPPTSSYEQYF.

This rearrangement joins TRBV2 to TRBJ2-1, with 10 bases identical to TRBD2. CDR3 length: 15 amino acids. Germline V gene lookup returns CDR1 SNHLY and CDR2 FYNNEI. Trimming cost V 11 bases and J 4 bases; bases outside gene matches: 11. CDR3 DNA: TGTGCCTGCACCAGAAGCGGGGGGGAGTACAATGAGCAGTTCTTC. Its translation is CACTRSGGEYNEQFF.

The J gene is TRBJ2-7, the V gene TRBV5-1; D is possibly TRBD2 (6 bases). The germline CDR1 and CDR2 sequences are SGHRS and YFSETQ. Trimming stripped 2 bases from V and 7 bases from J, with 16 bases between. CDR3 length equals 14 residues. The CDR3: CASSLGGVSYEQYF. For the CDR3, the DNA is TGCGCCAGCAGCTTAGGAGGGGTTTCATATGAGCAGTACTTC.

The chain couples TRBV6-1 to TRBJ2-3; D uncertain. Trimming pared 5 bases from V and 2 bases from J, leaving 5 bases between. Germline loops: CDR1 MNHNS, CDR2 SASEGT. The CDR3 runs to 12 residues. The DNA of the CDR3 is TGTGCCAGCAGTTCAGACACAGATACGCAGTATTTT. Amino acids: CASSSDTDTQYF.

The rearrangement joins TRBV6-5 to TRBJ1-1, with D tentatively TRBD1 (6 bases). Germline V gives CDR1 MNHEY, CDR2 SVGAGI. CDR3 length: 15 amino acids. V was pared by 0 bases and J by 3 bases, with 11 bases between. The CDR3 region is CASSYSYRVDTEAFF. DNA of the CDR3: TGTGCCAGCAGTTACTCGTACAGGGTTGACACTGAAGCTTTCTTT.

The chain carries TRBV27 and TRBJ1-2, with D possibly matching TRBD1 (5 bases). In germline, CDR1 is MNHEY, CDR2 SMNVEV (reference sequence). The CDR3 contains 16 residues. V was cut by 2 bases and J by 4 bases, with 17 bases left in between. This chain's CDR3 is CASSLDPTGLLYGYTF. CDR3 nucleotides: TGTGCCAGCAGTTTAGACCCCACAGGCCTCCTCTATGGCTACACCTTC.

The V gene is TRBV4-1, the J gene TRBJ1-6; the match to TRBD1 covers 8 bases. This CDR3 spans 17 amino acids. CDR1 is MGHRA and CDR2 is YSYEKL in the germline V gene. Trimming took 1 base from V and 0 from J; bases not matched to a gene: 2. CDR3 DNA: TGCGCCAGCAGCCAAGGGACAGGGAGCTCCTATAATTCACCCCTCCACTTT. Its translation: CASSQGTGSSYNSPLHF.

V and J are TRBV7-3 and TRBJ2-2; weak D call: TRBD2 (7 bases). The CDR3 is 16 amino acids. V was shortened by 0 bases and J by 4 bases, with 12 bases between the two germline ends. Germline loops: CDR1 SGHTA, CDR2 FQGTGA. The CDR3 loop reads CASSLTGGHATGELFF. The CDR3, as DNA: TGTGCCAGCAGCTTAACGGGGGGGCATGCCACCGGGGAGCTGTTTTTT.

This chain joins TRBV2 and TRBJ2-3; the match to TRBD2 covers 7 bases. Germline CDR1 SNHLY, CDR2 FYNNEI. The CDR3 runs 16 residues. V lost 3 bases to trimming and J lost 0 bases; unmatched junction nucleotides: 6. CDR3 amino acids: CASSDMWGGSTDTQYF. DNA for the CDR3: TGTGCCAGCAGTGATATGTGGGGGGGGAGCACAGATACGCAGTATTTT.

Notes on this clone: Other DNA sequences in the same sample also yield this CDR3. The rearrangement joins TRBV19 to TRBJ1-6; D is unclear. Germline CDR1 reads LNHDA; CDR2 reads SQIVND (reference sequence). The CDR3 totals 16 residues. V lost 5 bases, J lost 7 bases, and 18 bases lay in between. In nucleotides, the CDR3 is TGTGCCAGTAGTTTACTTACAGCTTCGGGAAATTCACCCCTCCACTTT. Translating gives CASSLLTASGNSPLHF.

The genes are TRBV10-3 and TRBJ1-3; 8 bases are a match to TRBD1. Germline loops: CDR1 ENHRY, CDR2 SYGVKD. The CDR3 length is 16 residues. The junction had 4 bases not matched to a gene; V was cut back by 3 bases and J by 0 bases. The CDR3 nucleotides read TGTGCCATCAGTGACCCGGGACAGGTCTCTGGAAACACCATATATTTT. It translates to CAISDPGQVSGNTIYF.